The 17 T cell receptor beta chains given below trace back to one sample, sequenced in a study of cytomegalovirus exposure and HLA in healthy donors. In the PCR, 60 Vbeta and 13 Jbeta primers were used. Data came from immunoSEQ multiplex PCR; TCRdb stores just in-frame clones and leaves some out. This table has 150,000 to 200,000 clones, approximately 70% appearing once. The sample comprised PBMCs. These receptors were collected from a man in his forties or fifties in good health and CMV-seropositive.

The chain links TRBV29-1 to TRBJ1-3; weak D call: TRBD1 (5 bases). V lost 6 bases and J lost 4, with 16 bases in between. In germline, CDR1 is SQVTM, CDR2 ANQGSEA. CDR3 length: 14 residues. CDR3 protein: CSVGGGLLGNTIYF. As DNA, the CDR3 is TGCAGCGTGGGGGGAGGATTGTTGGGAAACACCATATATTTT. The full variable domain, rest sourced from reference TRBV29-1 and TRBJ1-3, is SAVISQKPSRDICQRGTSLTIQCQVDSQVTMMFWYRQQPGQSLTLIATANQGSEATYESGFVIDKFPISRPNLTFSTLTVSNMSPEDSSIYLCSVGGGLLGNTIYFGEGSWLTVV.

The chain links TRBV29-1 to TRBJ2-7; the match to TRBD1 covers 10 bases. Germline V gene lookup returns CDR1 SQVTM and CDR2 ANQGSEA. CDR3 length equals 13 residues. V lost 4 bases, J lost 7 bases, and 7 bases stayed unmatched. The CDR3 loop is CSVVRQGAQEQYF. Written as DNA, the CDR3 is TGCAGCGTTGTTAGACAGGGGGCCCAAGAGCAGTACTTC.

This clone was counted between two and nine times. This CDR3 reads CASRGLAGVLPQYEQYF. The CDR3 region has the DNA TGCGCCAGCAGGGGACTAGCGGGGGTCCTCCCCCAATACGAGCAGTACTTC. The chain employs TRBV10-2 and TRBJ2-7, with 14 nucleotides matching TRBD2. CDR3 length equals 17 residues. The trim removed 6 bases at V and 4 bases at J, leaving 11 bases unmatched. Germline values: CDR1 WSHSY, CDR2 SAAADI.

The chain links TRBV11-2 to TRBJ1-1; no definite D call. V lost 2 bases to trimming and J lost 4 bases, with 8 bases between them. The CDR3 spans 13 residues. Germline CDR1 is SGHAT and CDR2 is FQNNGV. In nucleotides, the CDR3 is TGTGCCAGCAGCTTAATCCCCTTCACTGAAGCTTTCTTT. It encodes CASSLIPFTEAFF.

This chain uses TRBV7-6 with TRBJ2-3, with 10 bases lining up with TRBD2. Germline-derived CDR1 and CDR2 are SGHVS and FNYEAQ. The trim removed 3 bases at V and 3 bases at J, leaving 6 bases unmatched. CDR3 length equals 16 residues. The CDR3 here is CASSLISGGATDTQYF. As DNA, the CDR3 is TGTGCCAGCAGCTTGATCAGCGGGGGGGCTACAGATACGCAGTATTTT.

The chain couples TRBV19 to TRBJ1-3; D is possibly TRBD1 (5 bases). The length of the CDR3 is 15 residues. The germline V gene has CDR1 LNHDA and CDR2 SQIVND (reference sequence). Trimming pared 5 bases from V and 7 bases from J, leaving 18 bases between. CDR3 residues: CASSLRTTPGNTIYF. CDR3 sequence (DNA): TGTGCCAGTAGTCTCCGGACGACGCCAGGGAACACCATATATTTT. Together with reference TRBV19 and TRBJ1-3, the CDR3 gives the full variable domain: DGGITQSPKYLFRKEGQNVTLSCEQNLNHDAMYWYRQDPGQGLRLIYYSQIVNDFQKGDIAEGYSVSREKKESFPLTVTSAQKNPTAFYLCASSLRTTPGNTIYFGEGSWLTVV.

The chain's CDR3 is CASSYSSREAFF. The DNA of the CDR3 is TGTGCCAGCAGTTACTCGAGCAGGGAAGCTTTCTTT. The chain is built from TRBV6-5 and TRBJ1-1, with D uncertain. The germline V gene encodes CDR1 MNHEY and CDR2 SVGAGI. There are 12 residues in the CDR3. Trimming left V 0 bases short and J 8 bases short, with 7 bases between.

This clone was picked up one time. The rearrangement uses TRBV27 and TRBJ2-7; D not resolved. In germline, CDR1 is MNHEY, CDR2 SMNVEV (reference sequence). The V gene lost 3 bases and the J gene lost 2 bases, with 8 bases spanning the gap. The CDR3 contains 13 residues. Here the CDR3 DNA reads TGTGCCAGCAGTTTCACAGCCACCTACGAGCAGTACTTC. Its translation is CASSFTATYEQYF.

CDR3 coding DNA: TGTGCCAGTAGTTGGTTGAGTAGCAATCAGCCCCAGCATTTT. Translated, it gives CASSWLSSNQPQHF. The chain links TRBV19 to TRBJ1-5, with unresolved D. Germline V CDR1 and CDR2: LNHDA, SQIVND (reference sequence). This CDR3 is built from 14 residues. Trimming left V 5 bases short and J 0 bases short, with 8 bases between.

The table lists this clone with a few counts. V is TRBV27 and J is TRBJ2-3; D is perhaps TRBD2 (5 bases). The CDR3 runs 12 residues. Trimming took off 6 bases at V and 4 bases at J, with 8 bases between the two ends. CDR1 is MNHEY, CDR2 SMNVEV, per germline (reference sequence). CDR3 in amino acids: CASRSGADTQYF. As DNA, the CDR3 is TGTGCCAGCAGGTCCGGGGCAGATACGCAGTATTTT.

This chain connects TRBV6-6 to TRBJ2-5; 11 bases line up with TRBD1. The J call may not be correct, given that the DNA end is closer to TRBJ2-7. Germline V gives CDR1 MNHNY, CDR2 SVGAGI (reference sequence). The CDR3 is made up of 13 amino acids. The CDR3 protein is CASKWTGGHEQYF. The CDR3 DNA reads TGTGCCAGCAAGTGGACAGGGGGCCACGAGCAGTACTTC.

This clone was detected a few times. This sequence joins TRBV29-1 and TRBJ1-4; a weak D match, TRBD1 (6 bases). This CDR3 has 13 residues. Trimming took 6 bases from V and 7 from J, leaving 15 bases between them. In germline, CDR1 is SQVTM, CDR2 ANQGSEA. The CDR3 loop is CSVRGGPGEKLFF. The CDR3 nucleotides read TGCAGCGTAAGGGGGGGGCCTGGTGAAAAACTGTTTTTT.

The V and J genes are TRBV9 and TRBJ2-7; D not resolved. The germline V and J ends were trimmed by 4 bases and 7 bases, with 15 bases remaining between them. Germline V gives CDR1 SGDLS, CDR2 YYNGEE. The CDR3 runs to 13 residues. The CDR3 loop is CASSTSMGREQYF. The CDR3 DNA sequence: TGTGCCAGCAGCACCTCTATGGGCAGAGAGCAGTACTTC.

The chain combines TRBV27 with TRBJ2-3, with 7 bases that match TRBD1. CDR1 and CDR2 (germline): MNHEY, SMNVEV (reference sequence). The J segment lost 6 bases and the V segment lost 6 bases, leaving 15 bases of the junction unmatched. The CDR3 is made up of 16 amino acids. CDR3 DNA sequence: TGTGCCAGCAGACCGGGACAGAATTTTGGTTCGGATACGCAGTATTTT. Residues: CASRPGQNFGSDTQYF.

This clone has a single count. This chain uses TRBV4-1 with TRBJ1-6; 9 nucleotides align to TRBD1. Germline-derived CDR1 and CDR2 are MGHRA and YSYEKL. The J segment lost 5 bases and the V segment lost 2 bases, leaving 7 bases of the junction unmatched. This CDR3 spans 17 amino acids. Here the CDR3 reads CASSQPTGGSNNSPLHF. CDR3 nucleotide sequence: TGCGCCAGCAGCCAACCGACAGGGGGATCCAATAATTCACCCCTCCACTTT.

This chain joins TRBV5-5 and TRBJ1-4, with a possible D match to TRBD1 (5 bases). The CDR3 sequence is 12 residues long. Germline-derived CDR1 and CDR2 are SGHKS and YYEKEE (reference sequence). The ends were cut back, 4 bases at V and 11 bases at J, with 12 bases in the middle. The CDR3 region has the DNA TGTGCCAGCAGCCCACCCGGGGGGAAACTGTTTTTT. It specifies CASSPPGGKLFF.

The chain couples TRBV15 to TRBJ2-1; no firm D call. Germline lookup yields CDR1 LNHNV and CDR2 YYDKDF (reference sequence). V was cut by 0 bases and J by 7 bases, with 4 bases left in between. The CDR3 has 12 residues. The CDR3 is CATSRDPNEQFF. The CDR3 DNA reads as TGTGCCACCAGCAGAGATCCTAATGAGCAGTTCTTC.